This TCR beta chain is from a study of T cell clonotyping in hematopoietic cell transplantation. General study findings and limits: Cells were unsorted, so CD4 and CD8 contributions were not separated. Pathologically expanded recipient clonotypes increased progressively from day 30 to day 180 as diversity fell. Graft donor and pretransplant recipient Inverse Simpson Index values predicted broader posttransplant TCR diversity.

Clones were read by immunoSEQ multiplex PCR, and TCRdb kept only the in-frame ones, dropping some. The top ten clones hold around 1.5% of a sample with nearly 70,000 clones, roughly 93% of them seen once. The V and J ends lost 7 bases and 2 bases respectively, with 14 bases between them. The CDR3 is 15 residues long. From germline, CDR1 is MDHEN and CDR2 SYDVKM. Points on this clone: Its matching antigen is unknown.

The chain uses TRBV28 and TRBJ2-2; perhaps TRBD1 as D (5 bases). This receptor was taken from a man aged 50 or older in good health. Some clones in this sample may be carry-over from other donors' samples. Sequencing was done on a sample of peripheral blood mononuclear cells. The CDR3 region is CASTADRPNTGELFF. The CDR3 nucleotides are TGTGCCAGCACCGCCGACAGACCTAACACCGGGGAGCTGTTTTTT.